The next 5 T cell receptor beta chains were all read from a single sample in a study of T cells in Graves' hyperthyroidism and ophthalmopathy. Amplified regions were TCR beta CDR3 sequences from RNA transcripts. The primer set for the first-round RT-PCR of the TCR CDR3 was HTBI. One entry per CDR3 protein, called by TCRdb with MiXCR from the multiplex PCR reads. Of 350,000 to 400,000 distinct CDR3 sequences in the sample, under 20% are singletons; the top ten hold approximately 4%. The sequenced sample consisted of blood. These receptors were collected from a woman between 18 and 30 years old with Graves' hyperthyroidism.

There are many counts of this clonotype. The chain carries TRBV11-2 and TRBJ1-1; possible D gene TRBD1, 5 bases. The length of the CDR3 is 15 residues. The germline CDR1 and CDR2 sequences are SGHAT and FQNNGV. Trimming pared 6 bases from V and 6 bases from J, leaving 20 bases between. In DNA form, the CDR3 reads TGTGCCAGCAGGATAAGGGGAGGGTCCTTACCTGAAGCTTTCTTT. It codes for CASRIRGGSLPEAFF. The whole variable domain, filled in from reference TRBV11-2 and TRBJ1-1, reads EAGVAQSPRYKIIEKRQSVAFWCNPISGHATLYWYQQILGQGPKLLIQFQNNGVVDDSQLPKDRFSAERLKGVDSTLKIQPAKLEDSAVYLCASRIRGGSLPEAFFGQGTRLTVV.

The sample holds many counts of this clonotype. V is TRBV2 and J is TRBJ1-2, with D hard to call. Germline V gene sequence: CDR1 SNHLY, CDR2 FYNNEI. V was pared by 5 bases and J by 7 bases, with 17 bases between. CDR3 size: 14 residues. The CDR3 protein is CASSPSLGKSGYTF. CDR3 bases: TGTGCCAGCAGTCCCAGCTTGGGGAAGAGTGGCTACACCTTC.

This clonotype was counted many times. The J gene is TRBJ1-1, the V gene TRBV20-1; TRBD1 is a possible D gene (5 bases). CDR1 DFQATT and CDR2 SNEGSKA come from the germline V gene (reference sequence). The CDR3 spans 13 residues. Trimming shortened V by 2 bases and J by 6 bases, and 13 bases separated the two germline ends. The CDR3 nucleotides are TGCAGTGCTAGATCGGGCGGGGACGCTGAAGCTTTCTTT. Amino acids: CSARSGGDAEAFF.

The CDR3 spells CASSRGASDTGELFF. In DNA, the CDR3 is TGTGCCAGCTCACGAGGCGCTAGCGACACCGGGGAGCTGTTTTTT. The V call is TRBV28, the J call TRBJ2-2; possibly TRBD2 for D (6 bases). V was pared by 8 bases and J by 3 bases, with 16 bases between. CDR1 and CDR2 (germline): MDHEN, SYDVKM. The CDR3 totals 15 residues.

This clonotype has at least ten counts. V usage is TRBV5-1 and J usage is TRBJ1-1; D is uncertain. V gave up 7 bases and J gave up 0 bases, with 10 bases separating them. This CDR3 is 13 amino acids long. CDR1 and CDR2 from the germline V gene are SGHRS and YFSETQ. The CDR3 spells CASADTMNTEAFF. CDR3 coding DNA: TGCGCCAGCGCAGATACGATGAACACTGAAGCTTTCTTT.